This TCR beta chain emerged from a study of blood T cell repertoires in COVID-19. This clone was recorded only once. The repertoire was sequenced with immunoSEQ multiplex PCR; TCRdb's copy has only in-frame clones and lacks some. This sample yields roughly 190,000 clones, of which approximately 90% are seen a single time; roughly 7% belongs to the top ten. The V end was cut by 7 bases, the J end by 3 bases, with 15 bases between. The CDR3 runs 13 residues. CDR1 and CDR2 (germline): SQVTM, ANQGSEA. Sequencing used peripheral blood. This clonotype originated in a woman over 75 in a cohort sampled during active or convalescent COVID-19. The chain carries TRBV29-1 and TRBJ1-2; possibly TRBD1 for D (6 bases). The CDR3 nucleotides read TGCAGCGGGACCGATCCAGGGGACTATGGCTACACCTTC. Protein sequence: CSGTDPGDYGYTF.